Shown below are 5 T cell receptor beta chains from a single sample sequenced in a study of cytomegalovirus exposure and HLA in healthy donors. 13 Jbeta primers and 60 Vbeta primers were used for the PCR. TCRdb's copy holds only in-frame clones and misses some; the assay was immunoSEQ multiplex PCR. Of approximately 150,000 clones listed, approximately 78% are singletons. The sample comprised PBMCs. These receptors came from a woman aged 35 to 49 in good health and CMV-seropositive.

The CDR3 DNA sequence: TGTGCCATCAGTGAGTCGAGTCTGGGCGGGTCGAATGGGGTGTACAATGAGCAGTTCTTC. It encodes CAISESSLGGSNGVYNEQFF. J is TRBJ2-1 and V is TRBV10-3, with a weak D call TRBD2 (5 bases). There are 20 residues in the CDR3. Germline assignment: CDR1 ENHRY and CDR2 SYGVKD. Trimming shortened V by 0 bases and J by 4 bases, and 25 bases separated the two germline ends.

This clone was counted between two and nine times. This chain uses TRBV6-5 with TRBJ1-1; 7 bases are a match to TRBD1. Per the germline V gene, CDR1 is MNHEY and CDR2 is SVGAGI. There are 13 residues in the CDR3. The V gene end was trimmed by 5 bases and the J gene end by 7 bases; junction bases not matched to a gene: 7. CDR3 loop: CASSHLGQVEAFF. The CDR3 DNA sequence: TGTGCCAGCAGTCACCTCGGACAGGTTGAAGCTTTCTTT.

This chain connects TRBV28 to TRBJ2-7, with TRBD1 identical over 8 bases. V trimming: 5 bases; J trimming: 3 bases; junction bases outside the gene matches: 12. CDR1 and CDR2 from the germline V gene are MDHEN and SYDVKM. The CDR3 totals 16 residues. In nucleotides, the CDR3 is TGTGCCAGCAGTCGGCCCCAAATTACAGGGGGCTACGAGCAGTACTTC. This gives the protein CASSRPQITGGYEQYF.

The rearrangement joins TRBV7-3 to TRBJ2-1; 12 nucleotides line up with TRBD2. Trimming cost V 2 bases and J 8 bases; bases outside gene matches: 4. The CDR3 runs 15 residues. Germline V CDR1 and CDR2: SGHTA, FQGTGA. The CDR3 is CASSLLAGGIDEQFF. CDR3 sequence (DNA): TGTGCCAGCAGCTTACTAGCGGGAGGGATCGATGAGCAGTTCTTC. The variable domain in full, with the rest retrieved from reference TRBV7-3 and TRBJ2-1, is GAGVSQTPSNKVTEKGKYVELRCDPISGHTALYWYRQSLGQGPEFLIYFQGTGAADDSGLPNDRFFAVRPEGSVSTLKIQRTERGDSAVYLCASSLLAGGIDEQFFGPGTRLTVL.

This chain links TRBV27 with TRBJ2-7, with 10 bases fitting TRBD2. The CDR3 consists of 14 residues. V lost 2 bases to trimming and J lost 5 bases; unmatched junction nucleotides: 3. From germline, CDR1 is MNHEY and CDR2 SMNVEV (reference sequence). The CDR3 bases are TGTGCCAGCAGTTTAATTGGGACTAGCGACGAGCAGTACTTC. This codes for CASSLIGTSDEQYF.